The sequence of this TCR beta chain was determined in a study of blood T cell repertoires in COVID-19 (dated by TCRdb to about 2020). Regarding the study in general: Collaborator samples came from the United States, Italy and Spain and covered acute and convalescent phases of COVID-19. Samples came from the ongoing ImmuneRACE study (first 160 participants) plus 1,254 subjects from 6 global collaborators. A de-identified subject ID, COVID-19 status, age in years and sex were almost always included in the sample metadata. The repertoires were made available in a free public database intended to serve as a resource for research on the immune response to SARS-CoV-2. The prospective study material was composed of cDNA or gDNA derived from T cells, B-cell-depleted T cells, or PBMCs. Where available, HLA class I and class II types were taken from metadata supplied by the sample provider and were not determined by assay-based typing. Subjects who had been exposed to COVID-19, were actively infected with it, or had recovered from it provided the deeply sampled blood TCRbeta repertoires that made up the dataset. Overall results and qualifications from the work: The amount of clinical and demographic metadata varied by source and participant and was provided uncurated.

TCRbeta CDR3 regions were amplified from genomic DNA by means of the immunoSEQ Assay, a bias-controlled multiplex PCR. The original pipeline was this. Within the assay, amplification of reference gene primers was used to estimate how many nucleated cells each sample contained. To quantify the absolute abundance of each unique TCRbeta CDR3 rearrangement, sequence reads were collapsed and filtered. For each sample, productive Simpson clonality was calculated by taking the square root of Simpson's diversity index across productive rearrangements. Imported from immuneACCESS, the table was reduced by TCRdb to in-frame sequences with V and J called. These copies leave out some clones; in studies compared against another copy, an unresolved V gene accounts for under half, and the cause of the remainder is not known. V and J calls and clone size are as listed in that table; D and trimming were resolved from the DNA. The sample table holds 45,000 to 55,000 clones, of which just over 85% were seen once. Clones ranked in the top ten supply 25% to 30% of the sample.

The collaborating institutions used their own protocols to collect whole blood in K2EDTA tubes. For TCRbeta analysis, collaborators shipped samples as frozen whole blood, isolated PBMCs, or DNA extracted from either of those sample types. Comment on this clone: This receptor's antigen is unknown. No per-base quality is available; no much larger clone lies one base away.

The sequenced material came from peripheral blood. The receptor was derived from a human donor in a cohort sampled during active COVID-19.

The CDR3: CASSLDREYGYTF. In nucleotide form, the sequence is TGTGCCAGCAGCCTGGACAGGGAATATGGCTACACCTTC. The chain joins TRBV7-9 to TRBJ1-2; 8 bases in the middle match TRBD1. Counted from cysteine to phenylalanine, this CDR3 has 13 amino acids. Only the CDR3 part of the read is kept: 39 bases, read in frame from the first base. Relative to germline, V is missing 5 bases and J is missing 5 bases, with 4 bases of the junction outside any gene match. The germline V gene (reference sequence) provides CDR1 SEHNR and CDR2 FQNEAQ.